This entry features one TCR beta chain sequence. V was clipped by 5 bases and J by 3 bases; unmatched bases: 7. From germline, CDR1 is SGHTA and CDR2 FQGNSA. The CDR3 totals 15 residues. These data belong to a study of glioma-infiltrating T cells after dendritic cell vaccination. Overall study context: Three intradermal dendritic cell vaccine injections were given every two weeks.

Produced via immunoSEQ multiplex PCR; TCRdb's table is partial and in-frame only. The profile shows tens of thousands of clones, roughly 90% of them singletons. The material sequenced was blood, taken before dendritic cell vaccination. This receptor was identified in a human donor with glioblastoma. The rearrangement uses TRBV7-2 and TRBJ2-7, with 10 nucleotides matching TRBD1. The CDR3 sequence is CASSLSGQGSYEQYF. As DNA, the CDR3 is TGTGCCAGCAGCCTCTCGGGACAGGGGAGCTACGAGCAGTACTTC.